This T cell receptor beta chain was recovered during a study of blood T cell repertoires in COVID-19. On the study more broadly: Sample material is recorded as cDNA or gDNA derived from T cells, B-cell-depleted T cells, or PBMCs.

Germline CDR1 reads SGHKS; CDR2 reads YYEKEE (reference sequence). The CDR3 loop spans 13 amino acids. The germline V and J ends were trimmed by 4 bases and 2 bases, with 8 bases remaining between them. Clones were read by immunoSEQ multiplex PCR, and TCRdb kept only the in-frame ones, dropping some. Among some 250,000 clones listed, approximately 90% were seen once. The sequence was collected from a man aged 30 to 45 who had recovered from COVID-19. The chain carries TRBV5-5 and TRBJ2-3; unclear D gene. The material sequenced was peripheral blood. The CDR3 spells CASSVGFTDTQYF. The CDR3 nucleotides are TGTGCCAGCAGCGTCGGGTTCACAGATACGCAGTATTTT.